The next 16 T cell receptor beta chains were all read from a single sample in a study of technical replicates of blood from four donors. TCRdb's table, derived via immunoSEQ multiplex PCR, lists solely in-frame clones and lacks some. The sample holds about 100,000 clones, approximately 96% seen once. Specimen: T cells isolated from PBMCs. The receptors shown here come from a human donor in good health.

This rearrangement joins TRBV27 to TRBJ2-2; 9 bases align to TRBD2. Per germline, CDR1 MNHEY and CDR2 SMNVEV (reference sequence). This CDR3 region has 17 residues. V dropped 5 bases and J dropped 0; count of bases not matched to a gene: 7. The DNA of the CDR3 is TGTGCCAGCAGTCTCAGACTAGCGGACTCGAACACCGGGGAGCTGTTTTTT. It encodes CASSLRLADSNTGELFF.

This sequence joins TRBV7-3 and TRBJ2-7, with D tentatively TRBD1 (5 bases). V lost 2 bases, J lost 3 bases, and 8 bases lay in between. This CDR3 contains 13 residues. Germline V gives CDR1 SGHTA, CDR2 FQGTGA. This chain's CDR3 is CASSLDRHYEQYF. The CDR3 region has the DNA TGTGCCAGCAGCTTAGACAGACACTACGAGCAGTACTTC.

Worth noting for this clone: The junction and the germline gene differ at one end; a read error may be behind it. The chain is built from TRBV28 and TRBJ1-1, with D possibly matching TRBD1 (5 bases). This CDR3 is built from 15 residues. Germline V CDR1 and CDR2: MDHEN, SYDVKM. Written as DNA, the CDR3 is TGTGCCAGCATAAGCTCAGGGTCGTTAAACACTGGAGCTTTCTTT. Protein: CASISSGSLNTGAFF.

This chain links TRBV7-7 with TRBJ2-3, with a possible D match to TRBD2 (5 bases). Germline values: CDR1 SSHAT, CDR2 FNYEAQ (reference sequence). The CDR3 covers 20 residues. With 5 bases removed from V and 7 bases from J, the gap between germline ends came to 34 bases. The CDR3 nucleotides read TGTGCCAGCAGCCTCGGGAAAAGACGTTCCTCAAGCACACAACACCATACGCAGTATTTT. It yields the protein CASSLGKRRSSSTQHHTQYF.

The gene calls are TRBV9 and TRBJ1-5; the match to TRBD1 covers 7 bases. Germline CDR1 reads SGDLS; CDR2 reads YYNGEE. There are 14 residues in the CDR3. J gave up 1 base and V 5 bases, and 3 bases lay outside the gene matches. CDR3 sequence (DNA): TGTGCCAGCAGTACAGGGGTGAGCAATCAGCCCCAGCATTTT. Protein sequence: CASSTGVSNQPQHF.

The chain joins TRBV2 to TRBJ1-2; maybe TRBD1 (5 bases). The germline V gene encodes CDR1 SNHLY and CDR2 FYNNEI. V lost 5 bases to trimming and J lost 7 bases, with 17 bases between them. This CDR3 region has 14 residues. This CDR3 is CASSQNGGYGGYTF. CDR3 bases: TGTGCCAGCAGTCAAAACGGGGGGTACGGTGGCTACACCTTC. The full variable domain, with the rest looked up from reference TRBV2 and TRBJ1-2, is EPEVTQTPSHQVTQMGQEVILRCVPISNHLYFYWYRQILGQKVEFLVSFYNNEISEKSEIFDDQFSVERPDGSNFTLKIRSTKLEDSAMYFCASSQNGGYGGYTFGSGTRLTVV.

The gene calls are TRBV6-1 and TRBJ1-5; TRBD1 agrees at 8 bases. Per germline, CDR1 MNHNS and CDR2 SASEGT. The CDR3 totals 14 residues. J gave up 5 bases and V 5 bases, and 5 bases lay outside the gene matches. The CDR3: CASSSDRGDQPQHF. CDR3 in DNA: TGTGCCAGCAGTAGCGACAGGGGAGATCAGCCCCAGCATTTT.

The J gene is TRBJ1-5, the V gene TRBV6-5; TRBD1 is a possible D gene (5 bases). The CDR3 loop spans 14 amino acids. V lost 2 bases and J lost 4, with 9 bases in between. The germline V gene encodes CDR1 MNHEY and CDR2 SVGAGI. The CDR3: CASSYGGTNQPQHF. The CDR3 bases are TGTGCCAGCAGTTACGGGGGGACGAATCAGCCCCAGCATTTT.

The count of this clone is one. The chain links TRBV28 to TRBJ1-1; D gene uncertain. Trimming stripped 5 bases from V and 5 bases from J, with 6 bases between. Germline V gives CDR1 MDHEN, CDR2 SYDVKM. The CDR3 is made up of 11 amino acids. CDR3 residues: CASSRGTEAFF. The CDR3 DNA reads as TGTGCCAGCAGTCGGGGTACTGAAGCTTTCTTT.

This clone was counted only a few times. This sequence joins TRBV7-9 and TRBJ1-2, with D possibly being TRBD1 (5 bases). Between the trimmed V and J ends, which lost 1 base and 4 bases, there was a span of 10 bases. CDR1 and CDR2 from the germline V gene are SEHNR and FQNEAQ (reference sequence). The CDR3 extends over 14 amino acids. CDR3 in amino acids: CASSLDRGSYGYTF. Here the CDR3 DNA reads TGTGCCAGCAGCTTAGATAGGGGTTCCTATGGCTACACCTTC. Drawing the rest from reference TRBV7-9 and TRBJ1-2, the complete variable domain is DTGVSQNPRHKITKRGQNVTFRCDPISEHNRLYWYRQTLGQGPEFLTYFQNEAQLEKSRLLSDRFSAERPKGSFSTLEIQRTEQGDSAMYLCASSLDRGSYGYTFGSGTRLTVV.

This chain links TRBV15 with TRBJ1-1, with D tentatively TRBD1 (5 bases). The CDR3 sequence is 15 residues long. Germline-derived CDR1 and CDR2 are LNHNV and YYDKDF (reference sequence). Trimming removed 3 bases from V and 0 bases from J, with 11 bases in between. CDR3 protein: CATSSGTLLNTEAFF. CDR3 coding DNA: TGTGCCACCAGCAGCGGGACTCTCCTGAACACTGAAGCTTTCTTT.

The chain has TRBV6-1 and TRBJ1-5; D perhaps matches TRBD1 (6 bases). CDR3 length: 13 residues. V gave up 2 bases and J gave up 6 bases, with 8 bases separating them. The germline V gene encodes CDR1 MNHNS and CDR2 SASEGT. CDR3 DNA sequence: TGTGCCAGCAGTGAACGGGGGGCTCAGCCCCAGCATTTT. This sequence encodes CASSERGAQPQHF.

The chain recombines TRBV7-9 with TRBJ1-3; D might be TRBD1 (6 bases). The germline CDR1 and CDR2 sequences are SEHNR and FQNEAQ (reference sequence). There are 16 residues in the CDR3. V was trimmed by 5 bases and J by 0 bases, leaving 14 bases between them. The CDR3 bases are TGTGCCAGCAGCGAAACAGGGCCACGCTCTGGAAACACCATATATTTT. It translates to CASSETGPRSGNTIYF.

This sequence joins TRBV10-2 and TRBJ2-2, with 8 bases aligning to TRBD1. Germline loops: CDR1 WSHSY, CDR2 SAAADI. There are 15 residues in the CDR3. V shed 5 bases, J shed 6 bases, and the junction held 8 bases outside the gene matches. The CDR3 nucleotides read TGCGCCAGCAGTACGGACAGGGATAGGGCCGGGGAGCTGTTTTTT. It translates to CASSTDRDRAGELFF.

The rearrangement uses TRBV7-9 and TRBJ2-5; D perhaps matches TRBD2 (6 bases). Per germline, CDR1 SEHNR and CDR2 FQNEAQ (reference sequence). V was pared by 4 bases and J by 2 bases, with 14 bases between. The CDR3 is made up of 15 amino acids. The CDR3 region has the DNA TGTGCCAGCAGCTCGAGGTGGGGGGAACAAGAGACCCAGTACTTC. Residues: CASSSRWGEQETQYF.

This clone has just one count. The gene calls are TRBV28 and TRBJ2-7; TRBD2 is a possible D gene (6 bases). The CDR3 has 15 residues. V was trimmed by 5 bases and J by 3 bases, leaving 17 bases between them. Germline loops: CDR1 MDHEN, CDR2 SYDVKM. The CDR3 is CASSATRPQNYEQYF. CDR3 nucleotide sequence: TGTGCCAGCAGTGCGACTAGGCCGCAAAACTACGAGCAGTACTTC.